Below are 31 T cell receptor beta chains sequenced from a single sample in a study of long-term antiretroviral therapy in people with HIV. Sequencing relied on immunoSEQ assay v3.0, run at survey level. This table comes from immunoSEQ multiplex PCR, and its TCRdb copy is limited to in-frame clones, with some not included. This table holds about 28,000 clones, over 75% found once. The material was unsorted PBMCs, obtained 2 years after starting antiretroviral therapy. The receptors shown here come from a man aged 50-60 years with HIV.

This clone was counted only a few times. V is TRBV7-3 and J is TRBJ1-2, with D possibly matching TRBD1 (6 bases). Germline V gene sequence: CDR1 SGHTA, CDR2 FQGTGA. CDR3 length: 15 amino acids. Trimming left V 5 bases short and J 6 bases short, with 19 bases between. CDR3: CASSLRISGENGYTF. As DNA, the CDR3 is TGTGCCAGCAGCCTTCGAATCTCAGGGGAAAATGGCTACACCTTC.

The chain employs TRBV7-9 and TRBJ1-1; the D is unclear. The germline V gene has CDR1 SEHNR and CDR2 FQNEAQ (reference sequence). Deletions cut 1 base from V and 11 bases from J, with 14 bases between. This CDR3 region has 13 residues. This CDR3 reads CASSLESQMSAFF. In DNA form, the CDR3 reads TGTGCCAGCAGCTTAGAGTCACAGATGAGTGCTTTCTTT.

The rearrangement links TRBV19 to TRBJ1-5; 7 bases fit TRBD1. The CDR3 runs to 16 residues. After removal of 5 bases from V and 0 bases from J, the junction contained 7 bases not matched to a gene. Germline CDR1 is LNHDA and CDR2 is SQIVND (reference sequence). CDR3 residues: CASSGMTGNSNQPQHF. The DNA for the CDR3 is TGTGCCAGTAGTGGAATGACAGGGAATAGCAATCAGCCCCAGCATTTT.

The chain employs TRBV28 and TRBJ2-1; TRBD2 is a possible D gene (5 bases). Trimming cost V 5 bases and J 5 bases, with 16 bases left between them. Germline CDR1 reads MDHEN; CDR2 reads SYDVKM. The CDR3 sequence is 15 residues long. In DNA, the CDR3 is TGTGCCAGCAGTCCCCCGCGCGGGTACGACAATGAGCAGTTCTTC. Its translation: CASSPPRGYDNEQFF.

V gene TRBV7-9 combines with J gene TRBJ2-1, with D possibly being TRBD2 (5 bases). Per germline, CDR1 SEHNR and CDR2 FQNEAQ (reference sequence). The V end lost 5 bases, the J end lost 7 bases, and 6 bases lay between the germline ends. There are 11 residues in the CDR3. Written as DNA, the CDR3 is TGTGCCAGCAGCCGGGAAAATGAGCAGTTCTTC. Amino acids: CASSRENEQFF.

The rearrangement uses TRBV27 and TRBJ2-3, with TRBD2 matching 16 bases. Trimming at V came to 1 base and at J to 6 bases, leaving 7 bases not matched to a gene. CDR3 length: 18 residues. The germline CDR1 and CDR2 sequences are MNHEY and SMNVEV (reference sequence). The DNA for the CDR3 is TGTGCCAGCAGTTTATTCCCGGGACTAGCGGGAGGGTGGGATACGCAGTATTTT. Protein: CASSLFPGLAGGWDTQYF.

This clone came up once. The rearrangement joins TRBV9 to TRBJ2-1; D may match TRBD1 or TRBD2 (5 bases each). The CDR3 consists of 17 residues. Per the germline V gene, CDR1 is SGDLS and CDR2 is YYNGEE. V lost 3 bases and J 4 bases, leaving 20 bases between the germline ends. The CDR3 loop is CASSDSQTGRSYNEQFF. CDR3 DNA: TGTGCCAGCAGCGACTCCCAAACGGGACGTTCATACAATGAGCAGTTCTTC. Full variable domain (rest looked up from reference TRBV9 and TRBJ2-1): DSGVTQTPKHLITATGQRVTLRCSPRSGDLSVYWYQQSLDQGLQFLIQYYNGEERAKGNILERFSAQQFPDLHSELNLSSLELGDSALYFCASSDSQTGRSYNEQFFGPGTRLTVL.

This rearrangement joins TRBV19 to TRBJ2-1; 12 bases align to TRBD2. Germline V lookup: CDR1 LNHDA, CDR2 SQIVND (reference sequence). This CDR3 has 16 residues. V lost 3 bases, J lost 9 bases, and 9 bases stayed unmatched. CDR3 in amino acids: CASSITTSGSSSEQFF. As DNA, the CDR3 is TGTGCCAGTAGTATTACGACTAGCGGGAGTTCGAGTGAGCAGTTCTTC.

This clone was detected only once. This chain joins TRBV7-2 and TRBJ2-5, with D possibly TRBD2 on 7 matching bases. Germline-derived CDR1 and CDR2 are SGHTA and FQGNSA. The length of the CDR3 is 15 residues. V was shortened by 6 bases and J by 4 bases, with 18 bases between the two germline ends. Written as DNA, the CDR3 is TGTGCCAGCAGGGATAGGGGGGGGCCTTTAGAGACCCAGTACTTC. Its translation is CASRDRGGPLETQYF.

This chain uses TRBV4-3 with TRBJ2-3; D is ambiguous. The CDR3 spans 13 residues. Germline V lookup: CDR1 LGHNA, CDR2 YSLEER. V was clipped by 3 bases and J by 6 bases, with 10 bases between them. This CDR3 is CASSHVVEDTQYF. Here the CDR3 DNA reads TGCGCCAGCAGCCATGTCGTTGAGGATACGCAGTATTTT.

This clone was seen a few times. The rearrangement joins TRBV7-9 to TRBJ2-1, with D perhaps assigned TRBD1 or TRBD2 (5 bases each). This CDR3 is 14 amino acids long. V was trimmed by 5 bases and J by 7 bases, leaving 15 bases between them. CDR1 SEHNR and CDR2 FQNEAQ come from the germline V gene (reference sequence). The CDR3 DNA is TGTGCCAGCAGCCCAAGCCCGGGACGTAATGAGCAGTTCTTC. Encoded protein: CASSPSPGRNEQFF.

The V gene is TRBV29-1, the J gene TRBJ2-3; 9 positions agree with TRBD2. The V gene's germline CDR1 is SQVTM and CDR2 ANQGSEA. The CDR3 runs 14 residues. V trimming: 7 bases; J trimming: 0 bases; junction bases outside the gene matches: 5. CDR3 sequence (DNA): TGCAGCGACGTGGCGGGGGGGAGCACAGATACGCAGTATTTT. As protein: CSDVAGGSTDTQYF.

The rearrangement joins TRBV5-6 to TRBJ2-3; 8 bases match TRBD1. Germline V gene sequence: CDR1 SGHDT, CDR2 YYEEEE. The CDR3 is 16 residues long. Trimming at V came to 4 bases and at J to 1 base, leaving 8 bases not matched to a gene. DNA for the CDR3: TGTGCCAGCAGCCCACAGGGGGAGTTCGGCACAGATACGCAGTATTTT. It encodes CASSPQGEFGTDTQYF.

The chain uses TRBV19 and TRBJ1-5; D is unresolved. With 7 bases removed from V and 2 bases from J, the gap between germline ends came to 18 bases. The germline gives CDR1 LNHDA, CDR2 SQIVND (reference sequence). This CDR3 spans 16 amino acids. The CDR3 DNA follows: TGTGCCAGTACTAGGGCATCCCTAGTGGGCAATCAGCCCCAGCATTTT. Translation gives CASTRASLVGNQPQHF.

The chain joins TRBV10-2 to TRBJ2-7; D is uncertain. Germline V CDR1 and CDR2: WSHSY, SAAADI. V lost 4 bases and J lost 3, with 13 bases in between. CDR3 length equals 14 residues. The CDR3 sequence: CASSVSSRIYEQYF. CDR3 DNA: TGCGCCAGCAGTGTCTCTTCCCGGATCTACGAGCAGTACTTC.

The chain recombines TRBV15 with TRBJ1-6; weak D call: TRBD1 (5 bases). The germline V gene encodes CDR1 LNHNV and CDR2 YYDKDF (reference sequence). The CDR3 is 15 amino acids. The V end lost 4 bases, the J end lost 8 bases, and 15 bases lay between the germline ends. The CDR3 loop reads CATSIQASSHSPLHF. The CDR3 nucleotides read TGTGCCACCAGCATACAGGCGAGCAGTCATTCACCCCTCCACTTT.

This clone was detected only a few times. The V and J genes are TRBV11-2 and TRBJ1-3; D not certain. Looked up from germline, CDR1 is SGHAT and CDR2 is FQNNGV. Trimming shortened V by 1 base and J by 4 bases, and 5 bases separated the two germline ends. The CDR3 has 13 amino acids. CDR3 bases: TGTGCCAGCAGCTTAGTTTTGGGAAACACCATATATTTT. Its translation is CASSLVLGNTIYF.

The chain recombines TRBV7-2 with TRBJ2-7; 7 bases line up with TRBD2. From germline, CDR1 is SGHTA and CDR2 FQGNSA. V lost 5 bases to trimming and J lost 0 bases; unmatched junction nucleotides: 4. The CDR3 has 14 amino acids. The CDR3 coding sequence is TGTGCCAGCAGCGGGGGGGTGAGCTCCTACGAGCAGTACTTC. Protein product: CASSGGVSSYEQYF. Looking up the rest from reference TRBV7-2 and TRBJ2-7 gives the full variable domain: GAGVSQSPSNKVTEKGKDVELRCDPISGHTALYWYRQSLGQGLEFLIYFQGNSAPDKSGLPSDRFSAERTGGSVSTLTIQRTQQEDSAVYLCASSGGVSSYEQYFGPGTRLTVT.

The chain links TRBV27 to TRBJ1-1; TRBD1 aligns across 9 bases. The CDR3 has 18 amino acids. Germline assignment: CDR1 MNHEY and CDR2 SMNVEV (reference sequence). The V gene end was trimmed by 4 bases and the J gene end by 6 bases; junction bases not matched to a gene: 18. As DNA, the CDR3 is TGTGCCAGCAGTTCACTCATACTTGGACAGGGGAGGTTCGCTGAAGCTTTCTTT. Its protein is CASSSLILGQGRFAEAFF.

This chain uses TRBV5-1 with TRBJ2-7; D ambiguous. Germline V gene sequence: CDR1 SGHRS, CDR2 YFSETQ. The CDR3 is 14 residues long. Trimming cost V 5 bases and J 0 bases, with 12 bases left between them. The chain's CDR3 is CASRLTATSYEQYF. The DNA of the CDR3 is TGCGCCAGCAGGCTCACAGCCACCTCCTACGAGCAGTACTTC.

The CDR3 spells CASREDSLVNQPQHF. DNA of the CDR3: TGTGCCAGCAGAGAGGACAGCCTCGTTAATCAGCCCCAGCATTTT. The chain couples TRBV2 to TRBJ1-5, with D possibly matching TRBD1 (6 bases). The CDR3 sequence is 15 residues long. V was cut by 6 bases and J by 4 bases, with 16 bases left in between. The germline V gene encodes CDR1 SNHLY and CDR2 FYNNEI. Based on the CDR3 plus reference TRBV2 and TRBJ1-5, the full variable domain is EPEVTQTPSHQVTQMGQEVILRCVPISNHLYFYWYRQILGQKVEFLVSFYNNEISEKSEIFDDQFSVERPDGSNFTLKIRSTKLEDSAMYFCASREDSLVNQPQHFGDGTRLSIL.

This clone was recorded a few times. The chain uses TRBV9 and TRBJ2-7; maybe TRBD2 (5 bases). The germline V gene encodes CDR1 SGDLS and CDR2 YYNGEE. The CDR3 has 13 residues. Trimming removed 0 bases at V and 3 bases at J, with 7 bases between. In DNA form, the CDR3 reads TGTGCCAGCAGCGTAGGCGGGTTCTACGAGCAGTACTTC. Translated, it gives CASSVGGFYEQYF.

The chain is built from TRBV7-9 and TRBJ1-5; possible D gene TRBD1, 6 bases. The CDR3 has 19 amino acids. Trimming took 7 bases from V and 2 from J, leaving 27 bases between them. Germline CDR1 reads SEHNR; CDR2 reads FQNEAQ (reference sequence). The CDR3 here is CASILPTATGKIGNQPQHF. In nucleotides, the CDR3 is TGTGCCAGCATCCTACCCACGGCAACAGGGAAGATTGGCAATCAGCCCCAGCATTTT.

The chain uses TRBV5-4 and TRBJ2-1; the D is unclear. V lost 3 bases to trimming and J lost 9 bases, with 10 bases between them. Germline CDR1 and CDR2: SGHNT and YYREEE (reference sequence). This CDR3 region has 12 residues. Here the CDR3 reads CASSSPQTEQFF. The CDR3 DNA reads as TGTGCCAGCAGCTCCCCCCAGACTGAGCAGTTCTTC.

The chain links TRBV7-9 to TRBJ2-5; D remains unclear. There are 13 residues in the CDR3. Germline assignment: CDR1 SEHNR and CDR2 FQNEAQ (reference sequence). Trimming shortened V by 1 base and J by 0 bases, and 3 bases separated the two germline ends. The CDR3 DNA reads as TGTGCCAGCAGCTTAGGCCACCAAGAGACCCAGTACTTC. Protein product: CASSLGHQETQYF.

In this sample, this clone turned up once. The CDR3 loop reads CASSFFRVTETQYF. As DNA, the CDR3 is TGTGCCAGCAGTTTTTTTAGGGTGACGGAGACCCAGTACTTC. The chain recombines TRBV28 with TRBJ2-5; D is ambiguous. The CDR3 is 14 amino acids. Between the trimmed V and J ends, which lost 3 bases and 5 bases, there was a span of 13 bases. CDR1 and CDR2 (germline): MDHEN, SYDVKM.

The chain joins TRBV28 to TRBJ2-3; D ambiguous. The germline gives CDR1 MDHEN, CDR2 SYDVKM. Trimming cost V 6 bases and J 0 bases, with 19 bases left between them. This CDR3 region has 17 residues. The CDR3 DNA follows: TGTGCCAGCAGCCAGACCTCAGTGACAAAGAGCACAGATACGCAGTATTTT. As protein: CASSQTSVTKSTDTQYF. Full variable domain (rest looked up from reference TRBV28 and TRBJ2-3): DVKVTQSSRYLVKRTGEKVFLECVQDMDHENMFWYRQDPGLGLRLIYFSYDVKMKEKGDIPEGYSVSREKKERFSLILESASTNQTSMYLCASSQTSVTKSTDTQYFGPGTRLTVL.

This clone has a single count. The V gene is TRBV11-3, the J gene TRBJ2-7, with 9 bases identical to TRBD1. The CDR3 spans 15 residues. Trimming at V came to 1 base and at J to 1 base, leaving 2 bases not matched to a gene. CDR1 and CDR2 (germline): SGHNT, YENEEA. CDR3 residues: CASSLGGTGSYEQYF. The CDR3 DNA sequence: TGTGCCAGCAGCTTAGGGGGGACAGGGTCCTACGAGCAGTACTTC.

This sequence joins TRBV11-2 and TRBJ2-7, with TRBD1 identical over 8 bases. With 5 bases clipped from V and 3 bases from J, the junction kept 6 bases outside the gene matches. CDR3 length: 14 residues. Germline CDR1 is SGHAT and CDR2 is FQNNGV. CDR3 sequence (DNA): TGTGCCAGCAGCACCGGGACAGGAGACTACGAGCAGTACTTC. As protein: CASSTGTGDYEQYF.

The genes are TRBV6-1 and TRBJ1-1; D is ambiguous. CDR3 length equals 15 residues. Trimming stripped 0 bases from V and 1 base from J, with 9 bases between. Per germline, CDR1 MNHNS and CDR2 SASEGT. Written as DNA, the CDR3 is TGTGCCAGCAGTGAAGCGACTGGCAGGAACACTGAAGCTTTCTTT. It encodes CASSEATGRNTEAFF.

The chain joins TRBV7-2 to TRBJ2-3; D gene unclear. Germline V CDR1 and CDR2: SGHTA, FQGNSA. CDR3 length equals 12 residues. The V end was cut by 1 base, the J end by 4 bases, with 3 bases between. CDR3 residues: CASSLGPDTQYF. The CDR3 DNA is TGTGCCAGCAGCTTAGGTCCAGATACGCAGTATTTT. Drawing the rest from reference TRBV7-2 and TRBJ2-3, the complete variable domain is GAGVSQSPSNKVTEKGKDVELRCDPISGHTALYWYRQSLGQGLEFLIYFQGNSAPDKSGLPSDRFSAERTGGSVSTLTIQRTQQEDSAVYLCASSLGPDTQYFGPGTRLTVL.